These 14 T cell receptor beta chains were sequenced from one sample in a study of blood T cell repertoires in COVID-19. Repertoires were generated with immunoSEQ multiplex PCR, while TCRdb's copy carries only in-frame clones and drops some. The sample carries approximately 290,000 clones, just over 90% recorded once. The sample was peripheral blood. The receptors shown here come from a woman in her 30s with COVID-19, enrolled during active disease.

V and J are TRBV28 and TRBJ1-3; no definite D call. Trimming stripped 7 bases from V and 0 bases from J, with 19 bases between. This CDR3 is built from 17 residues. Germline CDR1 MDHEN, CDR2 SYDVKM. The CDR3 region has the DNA TGTGCCAGCATTGAGCGTGGGTTCACTCTCTCTGGAAACACCATATATTTT. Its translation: CASIERGFTLSGNTIYF.

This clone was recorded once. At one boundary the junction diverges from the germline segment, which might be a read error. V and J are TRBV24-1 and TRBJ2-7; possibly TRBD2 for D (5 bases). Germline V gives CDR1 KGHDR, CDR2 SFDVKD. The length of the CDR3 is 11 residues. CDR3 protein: CATSDPSRGIF. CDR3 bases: TGTGCCACCAGTGACCCATCGAGAGGGATCTTC.

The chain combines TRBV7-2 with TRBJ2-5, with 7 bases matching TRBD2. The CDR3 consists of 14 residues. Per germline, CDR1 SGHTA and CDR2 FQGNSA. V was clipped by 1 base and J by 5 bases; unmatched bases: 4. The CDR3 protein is CASSLEGGTETQYF. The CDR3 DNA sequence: TGTGCCAGCAGCTTAGAGGGAGGGACGGAGACCCAGTACTTC. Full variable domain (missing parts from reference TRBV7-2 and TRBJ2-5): GAGVSQSPSNKVTEKGKDVELRCDPISGHTALYWYRQSLGQGLEFLIYFQGNSAPDKSGLPSDRFSAERTGGSVSTLTIQRTQQEDSAVYLCASSLEGGTETQYFGPGTRLLVL.

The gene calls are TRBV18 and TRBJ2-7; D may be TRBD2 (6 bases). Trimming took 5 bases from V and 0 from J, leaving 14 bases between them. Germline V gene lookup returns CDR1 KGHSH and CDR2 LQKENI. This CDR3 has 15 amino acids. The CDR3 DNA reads TGTGCCAGCTCAGCTCTCTCTAGCGACTCCTACGAGCAGTACTTC. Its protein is CASSALSSDSYEQYF.

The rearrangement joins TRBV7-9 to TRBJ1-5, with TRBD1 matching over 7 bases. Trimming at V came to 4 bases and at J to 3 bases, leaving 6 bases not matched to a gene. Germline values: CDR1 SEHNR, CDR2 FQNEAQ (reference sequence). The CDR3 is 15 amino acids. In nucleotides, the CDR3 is TGTGCCAGCAGCTCAACCGGGACAGACAATCAGCCCCAGCATTTT. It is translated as CASSSTGTDNQPQHF.

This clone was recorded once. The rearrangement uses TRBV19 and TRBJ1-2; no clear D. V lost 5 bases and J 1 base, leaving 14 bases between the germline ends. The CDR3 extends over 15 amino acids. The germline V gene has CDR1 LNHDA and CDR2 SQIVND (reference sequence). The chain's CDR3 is CASSSQAAVNYGYTF. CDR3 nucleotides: TGTGCCAGTAGTTCCCAGGCAGCAGTTAACTATGGCTACACCTTC. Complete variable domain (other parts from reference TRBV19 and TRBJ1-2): DGGITQSPKYLFRKEGQNVTLSCEQNLNHDAMYWYRQDPGQGLRLIYYSQIVNDFQKGDIAEGYSVSREKKESFPLTVTSAQKNPTAFYLCASSSQAAVNYGYTFGSGTRLTVV.

The CDR3 sequence: CASSLKTGGNYGYTF. The DNA of the CDR3 is TGTGCCAGCAGTTTAAAGACAGGGGGCAACTATGGCTACACCTTC. The chain combines TRBV27 with TRBJ1-2, with 10 bases matching TRBD1. Germline values: CDR1 MNHEY, CDR2 SMNVEV (reference sequence). Trimming cost V 2 bases and J 2 bases; bases outside gene matches: 2. The CDR3 consists of 15 residues.

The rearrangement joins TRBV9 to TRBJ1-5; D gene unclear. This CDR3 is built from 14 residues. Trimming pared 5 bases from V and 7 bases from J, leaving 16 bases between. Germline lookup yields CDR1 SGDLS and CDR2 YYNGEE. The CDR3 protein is CASSPAGEVQPQHF. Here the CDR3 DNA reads TGTGCCAGCAGTCCAGCCGGGGAGGTGCAGCCCCAGCATTTT.

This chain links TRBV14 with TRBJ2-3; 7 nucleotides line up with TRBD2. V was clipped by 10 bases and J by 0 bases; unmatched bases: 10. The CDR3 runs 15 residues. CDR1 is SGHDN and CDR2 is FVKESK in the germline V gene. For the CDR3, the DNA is TGTGCCACCTCCTTCGGGGGGTCGAGCACAGATACGCAGTATTTT. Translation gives CATSFGGSSTDTQYF.

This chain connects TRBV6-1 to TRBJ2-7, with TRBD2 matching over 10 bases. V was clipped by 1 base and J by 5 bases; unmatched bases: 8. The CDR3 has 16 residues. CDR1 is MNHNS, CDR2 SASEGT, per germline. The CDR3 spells CASSEEPAGGPDEQYF. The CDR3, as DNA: TGTGCCAGCAGTGAAGAACCAGCGGGAGGGCCCGACGAGCAGTACTTC.

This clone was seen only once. In nucleotides, the CDR3 is TGTGCCAGCAGCTCGGAGTTTGAGTGCAATCAGCCCCAGCATTTT. This sequence encodes CASSSEFECNQPQHF. The V gene is TRBV12-1, the J gene TRBJ1-5. TRBV12-1 is a pseudogene. The CDR3 runs 15 residues.

CDR3 in amino acids: CASSLPTAMNTEAFF. In DNA form, the CDR3 reads TGTGCCAGCAGTTTACCTACAGCTATGAACACTGAAGCTTTCTTT. This chain joins TRBV28 and TRBJ1-1; unclear D gene. V lost 2 bases and J 0 bases, leaving 10 bases between the germline ends. The CDR3 loop spans 15 amino acids. Looked up from germline, CDR1 is MDHEN and CDR2 is SYDVKM.

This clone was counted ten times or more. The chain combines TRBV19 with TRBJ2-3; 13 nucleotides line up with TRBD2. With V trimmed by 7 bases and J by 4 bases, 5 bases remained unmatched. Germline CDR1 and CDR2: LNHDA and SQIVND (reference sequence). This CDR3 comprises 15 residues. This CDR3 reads CASTQGLAGSDTQYF. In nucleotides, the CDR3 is TGTGCCAGTACCCAGGGACTAGCGGGATCAGATACGCAGTATTTT.

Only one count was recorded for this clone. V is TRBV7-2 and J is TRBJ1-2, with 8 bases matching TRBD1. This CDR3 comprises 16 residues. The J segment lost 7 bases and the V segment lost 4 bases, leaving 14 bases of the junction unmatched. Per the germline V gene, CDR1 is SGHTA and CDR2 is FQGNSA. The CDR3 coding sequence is TGTGCCAGCAGCTCGTCTATACTCGGACAGGGAGGTGGCTACACCTTC. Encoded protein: CASSSSILGQGGGYTF.